This is a list of T cell receptor beta chains from one sample in a study of blood T cells in healthy people across ages. TCRdb processed the 5' RACE reads anew with MiXCR; each CDR3 protein has one entry. This table has 500,000 to 700,000 distinct CDR3 sequences, less than 35% appearing once. The material sequenced was blood. These receptors came from a woman of 80 years or more in good health. Both conserved end residues are part of each CDR3. A D gene is named only where the DNA matches it firmly. For some rows the clone size is stated as once, few or many, or as a class when expanded; others skip it.

TRBV12-3/TRBV12-4,TRBJ2-3,-,-,CASRSLPNTQYF,TGTGCCAGCAGATCCCTTCCCAATACGCAGTATTTT
TRBV5-1,TRBJ2-5,-,many,CASSLFPRAAETQYF,TGCGCCAGCAGCTTGTTTCCCCGGGCCGCGGAGACCCAGTACTTC
TRBV11-2,TRBJ2-7,-,-,CASSLDRVRCEQYF,TGTGCCAGCAGCTTAGACCGGGTGCGCTGCGAGCAGTACTTC
TRBV20-1,TRBJ2-1,TRBD2,-,CSAQSGRARVYEQFF,TGCAGTGCTCAATCCGGGAGGGCCAGGGTATATGAGCAGTTCTTC
TRBV7-2,TRBJ2-3,-,-,CASSPSISTDTQYF,TGTGCCAGCAGCCCCTCGATAAGCACAGATACGCAGTATTTT
TRBV10-3,TRBJ1-5,TRBD1,many,CAIGRTGDNQPQHF,TGTGCCATCGGGAGGACAGGGGATAATCAGCCCCAGCATTTT
TRBV4-3,TRBJ1-2,-,many,CASSQDAQNYGYTF,TGCGCCAGCAGCCAAGATGCGCAAAACTATGGCTACACCTTC
TRBV20-1,TRBJ2-2,TRBD1,-,CSASARQGIYGELFF,TGCAGTGCTAGTGCGAGACAGGGGATTTACGGGGAGCTGTTTTTT
TRBV29-1,TRBJ2-7,TRBD1,many,CSVLQGHEQYF,TGCAGCGTTCTACAGGGGCACGAGCAGTACTTC
TRBV4-3,TRBJ2-7,-,-,CASSQDWREQREQYF,TGCGCCAGCAGCCAAGATTGGAGGGAGCAACGCGAGCAGTACTTC
TRBV20-1,TRBJ1-6,-,few,CSATGLPDSPLHF,TGCAGTGCTACGGGCCTACCAGATTCACCCCTCCACTTT
TRBV4-2,TRBJ2-6,-,-,CASGSSGANVRTF,TGTGCCAGCGGGAGCTCTGGGGCCAACGTCCGGACTTTC
TRBV30,TRBJ1-4,TRBD1,many,CAWRAMGQGGEKLFF,TGTGCCTGGAGGGCCATGGGACAGGGAGGTGAAAAACTGTTTTTT
TRBV28,TRBJ2-3,-,many,CASSLWLGSTDTQYF,TGTGCCAGCAGTTTATGGTTGGGGAGCACAGATACGCAGTATTTT
TRBV30,TRBJ2-7,-,few,CAWSQRNEQYF,TGTGCCTGGAGCCAACGGAACGAGCAGTACTTC
TRBV27,TRBJ2-3,-,many,CASGPDTQYF,TGTGCCAGTGGCCCAGATACGCAGTATTTT
TRBV25-1,TRBJ2-3,-,many,CASSEYGWRGQADTQYF,TGTGCCAGCAGTGAATATGGTTGGCGGGGGCAAGCAGATACGCAGTATTTT
TRBV20-1,TRBJ2-1,-,many,CSARSRNEQFF,TGCAGTGCTAGGTCCAGGAATGAGCAGTTCTTC
TRBV7-9,TRBJ1-2,-,-,CASSSIWDTYGYTF,TGTGCCAGCAGCTCGATTTGGGACACCTATGGCTACACCTTC
TRBV9,TRBJ1-2,-,many,CASSVGGESWYGYTF,TGTGCCAGCAGCGTAGGCGGGGAGTCCTGGTATGGCTACACCTTC
TRBV20-1,TRBJ1-1,-,-,CSARDGTSGSTEAFF,TGCAGTGCTAGAGATGGGACCTCTGGGAGCACTGAAGCTTTCTTT
TRBV4-3,TRBJ1-4,TRBD1,-,CASSQDTGIGGEKLFF,TGCGCCAGCAGCCAAGATACGGGAATAGGGGGCGAAAAACTGTTTTTT
TRBV7-8,TRBJ2-7,TRBD2,-,CASSLSGGAFYNEQYF,TGTGCCAGCAGCCTTAGCGGGGGGGCTTTTTACAACGAGCAGTACTTC
TRBV12-3/TRBV12-4,TRBJ2-3,-,many,CASTPWALDTQYF,TGTGCCAGCACCCCCTGGGCCCTAGATACGCAGTATTTT
TRBV6-4,TRBJ1-2,-,-,CASSDQHYGYTF,TGTGCCAGCAGTGACCAGCACTATGGCTACACCTTC
TRBV6-6,TRBJ2-1,-,few,CASIYAQGEQFF,TGTGCCAGCATCTACGCCCAAGGCGAGCAGTTCTTC
TRBV5-1,TRBJ1-6,-,few,CASSLGQRSNSPLHF,TGCGCCAGCAGCTTGGGACAGAGAAGTAATTCACCCCTCCACTTT
TRBV20-1,TRBJ1-2,-,many,CSATGTSYGYTF,TGCAGTGCCACCGGGACAAGTTATGGCTACACCTTC